This record covers a single T cell receptor beta chain. As yet, its antigen is unknown. The data belong to a study of cytomegalovirus exposure and HLA in healthy donors. The germline V gene encodes CDR1 SGDLS and CDR2 YYNGEE. V was clipped by 0 bases and J by 0 bases, with 7 bases between them. This CDR3 has 14 amino acids. The PCR used 60 Vbeta and 13 Jbeta primers. Sequencing was performed with immunoSEQ multiplex PCR; in TCRdb, only in-frame clones are kept and a portion is missing. The ten most abundant clones cover 3.6% of a sample with about 110,000 clones. Study-level findings and limits: Across HLA loci, a later analysis found differing TCR association rates, with DRB1 most and HLA-C fewest.

This TCR was sampled from a man between 18 and 35 years old in good health and CMV-seronegative. J is TRBJ2-7 and V is TRBV9; D remains ambiguous. The specimen was PBMCs. CDR3 in DNA: TGTGCCAGCAGCGTAGGCAGATCCTCCTACGAGCAGTACTTC. It codes for CASSVGRSSYEQYF.